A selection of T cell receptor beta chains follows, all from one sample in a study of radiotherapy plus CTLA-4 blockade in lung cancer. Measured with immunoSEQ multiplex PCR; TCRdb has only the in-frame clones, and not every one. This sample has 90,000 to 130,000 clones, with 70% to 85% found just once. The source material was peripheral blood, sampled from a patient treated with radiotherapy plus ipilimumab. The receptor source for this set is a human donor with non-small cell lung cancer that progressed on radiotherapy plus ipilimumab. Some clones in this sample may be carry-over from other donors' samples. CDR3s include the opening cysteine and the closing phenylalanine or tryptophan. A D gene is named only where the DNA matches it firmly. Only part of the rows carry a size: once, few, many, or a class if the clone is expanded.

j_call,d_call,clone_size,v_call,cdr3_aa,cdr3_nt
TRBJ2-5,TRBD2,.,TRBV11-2,CASSLGGTGLAGHETQYF,TGTGCCAGCAGCTTAGGCGGTACGGGACTAGCGGGGCATGAGACCCAGTACTTC
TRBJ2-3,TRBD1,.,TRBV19,CASSAHRGPDTQYF,TGTGCCAGTAGTGCCCACAGGGGTCCAGATACGCAGTATTTT
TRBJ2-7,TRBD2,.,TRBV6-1,CASSESGGISYEQYF,TGTGCCAGCAGTGAAAGCGGGGGGATATCCTACGAGCAGTACTTC
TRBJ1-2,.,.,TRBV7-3,CASSLAQGYGYTF,TGTGCCAGCAGCTTAGCGCAGGGCTATGGCTACACCTTC
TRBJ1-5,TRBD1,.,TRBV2,CASSEVTGFEPQHF,TGTGCCAGCAGTGAAGTGACAGGGTTTGAGCCCCAGCATTTT
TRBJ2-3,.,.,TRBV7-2,CASSLVGGDTQYF,TGTGCCAGCAGCTTAGTCGGGGGAGATACGCAGTATTTT
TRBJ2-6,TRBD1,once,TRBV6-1,CASSERGRGLTGANVLTF,TGTGCCAGCAGTGAACGCGGCAGGGGGCTCACTGGGGCCAACGTCCTGACTTTC
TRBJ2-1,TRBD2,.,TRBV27,CASHPLAGVSSYNEQFF,TGTGCCTCTCACCCACTAGCGGGGGTTAGCTCCTACAATGAGCAGTTCTTC
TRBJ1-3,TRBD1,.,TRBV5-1,CASSLVAGGGGNTIYF,TGCGCCAGCAGCTTGGTGGCAGGGGGCGGTGGAAACACCATATATTTT
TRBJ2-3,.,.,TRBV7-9,CASSSSGSYTQYF,TGTGCCAGCAGCTCCTCCGGATCCTATACGCAGTATTTT
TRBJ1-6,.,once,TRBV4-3,CASSQDSRIWSPLHF,TGCGCCAGCAGCCAAGATAGTAGGATTTGGTCACCCCTCCACTTT
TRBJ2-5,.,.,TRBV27,CASSPGEAQETQYF,TGTGCCAGCAGTCCAGGGGAGGCCCAAGAGACCCAGTACTTC
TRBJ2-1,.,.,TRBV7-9,CASSLRRGPSSYNEQFF,TGTGCCAGCAGCTTAAGAAGGGGCCCTAGCTCCTACAATGAGCAGTTCTTC
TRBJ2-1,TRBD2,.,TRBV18,CASSPSSGGAVFF,TGTGCCAGCTCACCTTCTAGCGGGGGGGCTGTGTTCTTC
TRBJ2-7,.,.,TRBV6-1,CASRRRGGRYEQYF,TGTGCCAGCAGGAGAAGAGGGGGTCGCTACGAGCAGTACTTC
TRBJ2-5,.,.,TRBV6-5,CASSYLGQETQYF,TGTGCCAGCAGTTACCTGGGCCAAGAGACCCAGTACTTC
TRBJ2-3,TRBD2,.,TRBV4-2,CASSPIALAGDTDTQYF,TGTGCCAGCAGCCCGATCGCGTTAGCGGGGGACACAGATACGCAGTATTTT
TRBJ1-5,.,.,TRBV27,CASSLYNREGQPQHF,TGTGCCAGCAGTTTATATAACAGGGAAGGTCAGCCCCAGCATTTT
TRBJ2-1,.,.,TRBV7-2,CASSLGGNPYNEQFF,TGTGCCAGCAGCTTAGGGGGTAACCCCTACAATGAGCAGTTCTTC
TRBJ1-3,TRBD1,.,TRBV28,CASNQQGVRNTIYF,TGTGCCAGCAACCAACAGGGGGTCAGAAACACCATATATTTT